Sequencing of this T cell receptor beta chain was carried out in a study of human T cells and chemical hapten exposure. Background on the study: TCR yields per sample varied, mainly owing to small pooled library volume differences. Findings of the study overall: No alteration of TCRs above 1 in 1000 frequency was seen with DPC sensitization.

This clonotype showed up many times. Its antigen remains unknown. The CDR3 runs 14 residues. Trimming pared 10 bases from V and 1 base from J, leaving 16 bases between. CDR1 and CDR2 from the germline V gene are LNHDA and SQIVND (reference sequence). Whole blood that had not been fractionated was the source of extracted total RNA. Original data processing: Samples had a median of roughly 100,000 TCRs, ranging roughly 23,224 to 750,000. TCRdb re-derived calls from the 5' RACE reads in MiXCR, one entry per CDR3 protein. The V and J calls reflect TCRdb's pipeline rather than the authors' work. Here the sample spans approximately 140,000 distinct CDR3 sequences, roughly 4% being singletons.

The chain employs TRBV19 and TRBJ2-5; TRBD1 might be the D (6 bases). The clonotype was recovered from a female donor in good health. DNA of the CDR3: TGTGCCACACGACCTGGGGGCTCCCAAGAGACCCAGTACTTC. Protein: CATRPGGSQETQYF.